This record looks at one TCR beta chain sequence and its context. The CDR3 totals 17 residues. Per germline, CDR1 MNHEY and CDR2 SVGAGI. V lost 2 bases and J 4 bases, leaving 15 bases between the germline ends. These data come from a study of T-cell reconstitution after alpha-beta-depleted transplantation in children. Construction of the TCRbeta library involved unique molecular identifiers. TCRdb re-called the PCR reads through MiXCR, storing one row per CDR3 protein. The repertoire consists of some 350,000 distinct CDR3 sequences, with around a tenth occurring once and the leading ten covering approximately 2.3%.

This material consisted of PBMCs from the stem cell graft donor, taken from the stem cell graft. This rearrangement joins TRBV6-5 to TRBJ2-6; TRBD2 is a possible D gene (5 bases). This sequence originates from a human donor who donated a stem cell graft to a child with acute lymphoblastic leukemia. For the CDR3, the DNA is TGTGCCAGCAGTTACGCGGACTCTATAACAGGGGCCAACGTCCTGACTTTC. Translated: CASSYADSITGANVLTF.